The T cell receptor beta chain described here comes from a study of blood T cell repertoires in COVID-19. Only in-frame clones appear in the TCRdb table, and some are missing; sequencing was by immunoSEQ multiplex PCR. Among around 170,000 clones listed, around four fifths were seen once. The length of the CDR3 is 11 residues. V was trimmed by 4 bases and J by 6 bases, leaving 7 bases between them. CDR1 is MNHEY, CDR2 SMNVEV, per germline (reference sequence). The sequence came from a woman in her forties or fifties who had recovered from COVID-19. The chain carries TRBV27 and TRBJ2-7; the D gene is possibly TRBD1 (6 bases). The sequenced sample consisted of PBMCs or T cells enriched from blood (not recorded which). CDR3 sequence: CASSSGVEQYF. The CDR3 coding sequence is TGTGCCAGCAGTTCAGGGGTCGAGCAGTACTTC.